This TCR beta chain was captured by sequencing in a study of Graves' ophthalmopathy and Graves' hyperthyroidism. The CDR3 consists of 15 residues. Per germline, CDR1 SGHVS and CDR2 FNYEAQ. Other autoimmune disease, uncontrolled infection, pregnancy and lactation led to exclusion. Notes on this clonotype: Mismatch with germline at one junction end may stem from a read error.

Using RNA transcripts, the TCR beta CDR3 regions were amplified. Second-round multiplex PCR came after a first-round RT-PCR that employed HTBI primers. MiXCR was run by TCRdb on the multiplex PCR reads, yielding one entry per CDR3 protein. Among approximately 1.2 million distinct CDR3 sequences, 35% to 40% were seen once, and the ten largest hold 8.5% to 14%. This chain links TRBV7-6 with TRBJ2-7, with 12 bases fitting TRBD1. The sequencing sample was made of peripheral blood or thyroid tissue (not recorded which). This TCR was sampled from an adult man with Graves' hyperthyroidism. CDR3 DNA sequence: TGTGCCAGCAGCTTAGCCGGGACAGGGGGCTACGGGCAGTACTTC. It translates to CASSLAGTGGYGQYF.